These 9 T cell receptor beta chains originate from one sample sequenced in a study of blood T cell repertoires in COVID-19. Produced via immunoSEQ multiplex PCR; TCRdb's table is partial and in-frame only. The sample records some 180,000 clones, 86% being singletons. Sequenced sample: PBMCs or T cells enriched from blood (not recorded which). Receptor source: a middle-aged woman in a cohort exposed to, infected with or recovered from COVID-19 (not recorded which).

The CDR3 DNA is TGCGCCAGCAGCTCGCAGATTTCCGTTTCAACCTCGAACACTGAAGCTTTCTTT. Translation gives CASSSQISVSTSNTEAFF. The chain carries TRBV5-1 and TRBJ1-1, with D hard to call. The CDR3 totals 18 residues. Germline-derived CDR1 and CDR2 are SGHRS and YFSETQ. Trimming took 3 bases from V and 1 from J, leaving 22 bases between them.

V usage is TRBV5-1 and J usage is TRBJ1-1; the match to TRBD1 covers 11 bases. From germline, CDR1 is SGHRS and CDR2 YFSETQ. Trimming took 4 bases from V and 2 from J; bases not matched to a gene: 10. There are 17 residues in the CDR3. The DNA of the CDR3 is TGCGCCAGCAGCCCGGACAGGGGGCGAGGTCGTAACACTGAAGCTTTCTTT. Encoded protein: CASSPDRGRGRNTEAFF.

The rearrangement joins TRBV19 to TRBJ1-2; 7 bases are shared with TRBD1. The germline CDR1 and CDR2 sequences are LNHDA and SQIVND (reference sequence). This CDR3 region has 13 residues. J was trimmed by 3 bases and V by 8 bases; bases with no gene match: 6. CDR3 in amino acids: CASSPDRDYGYTF. In nucleotides, the CDR3 is TGTGCCAGTTCACCCGACAGGGACTATGGCTACACCTTC.

The CDR3 DNA follows: TGTGCCAGTAGTATCGGACGGGGGAGCTATGGCTACACCTTC. It specifies CASSIGRGSYGYTF. The chain employs TRBV19 and TRBJ1-2; D is perhaps TRBD1 (5 bases). Germline V gene sequence: CDR1 LNHDA, CDR2 SQIVND (reference sequence). The CDR3 runs to 14 residues. Trimming took 3 bases from V and 4 from J, leaving 12 bases between them.

The chain employs TRBV4-2 and TRBJ2-6; D gene ambiguous. The germline V gene encodes CDR1 LGHNA and CDR2 YNFKEQ. CDR3 length: 15 residues. V lost 4 bases and J 7 bases, leaving 14 bases between the germline ends. The CDR3 sequence: CASSPDFSDANVLTF. The CDR3 DNA reads TGTGCCAGCAGCCCTGACTTCTCTGACGCCAACGTCCTGACTTTC.

The chain uses TRBV3-1 (or the pseudogene TRBV3-2) and TRBJ1-4; 9 positions agree with TRBD1. Germline V gene lookup returns CDR1 LGHDT and CDR2 YNNKEL (reference sequence). V lost 4 bases and J lost 6; bases outside the gene matches: 6. This CDR3 spans 15 amino acids. CDR3 protein: CASSLTGQGDEKLFF. DNA for the CDR3: TGTGCCAGCAGCCTTACGGGACAGGGTGATGAAAAACTGTTTTTT.

This chain uses TRBV4-1 with TRBJ1-1; no reliable D call. V was shortened by 2 bases and J by 6 bases, with 16 bases between the two germline ends. This CDR3 has 15 residues. Germline values: CDR1 MGHRA, CDR2 YSYEKL. The CDR3 nucleotides read TGCGCCAGCAGCCAAATCTCAGAGAAGAGCGCTGAAGCTTTCTTT. This encodes CASSQISEKSAEAFF.

This CDR3 reads CASSVDLSQGFDNEQFF. As DNA, the CDR3 is TGTGCCAGCAGCGTAGATTTGTCCCAGGGGTTCGACAATGAGCAGTTCTTC. This chain uses TRBV9 with TRBJ2-1; D may be TRBD1 (6 bases). This CDR3 is built from 17 residues. Germline V gene lookup returns CDR1 SGDLS and CDR2 YYNGEE. Trimming cost V 0 bases and J 5 bases, with 18 bases left between them.

The chain couples TRBV5-6 to TRBJ2-1, with 12 bases aligning to TRBD1. After removal of 0 bases from V and 10 bases from J, the junction contained 5 bases not matched to a gene. The CDR3 is 15 residues long. CDR1 is SGHDT, CDR2 YYEEEE, per germline. CDR3 coding DNA: TGTGCCAGCAGCTTGGGCGGGACAGGGGGCAGGGAGCAGTTCTTC. Its protein is CASSLGGTGGREQFF. Full variable domain (rest looked up from reference TRBV5-6 and TRBJ2-1): DAGVTQSPTHLIKTRGQQVTLRCSPKSGHDTVSWYQQALGQGPQFIFQYYEEEERQRGNFPDRFSGHQFPNYSSELNVNALLLGDSALYLCASSLGGTGGREQFFGPGTRLTVL.